This is a list of T cell receptor beta chains from one sample in a study of T cell repertoires in cytomegalovirus infection. TCRdb reprocessed the reads via MiXCR and lists one record per CDR3 protein. The sample contains around 130,000 distinct CDR3 sequences, 7.5% to 9% of which appear only once. Sequencing was done on a sample of PBMCs. These receptors were collected from a human donor in good health (CMV status not recorded). Some clones in this sample may be carry-over from other donors' samples. CDR3s include the opening cysteine and the closing phenylalanine or tryptophan. Fields, in order: V gene, J gene, D gene, clone size, CDR3 protein. The D gene is left open where the match is weak. Clone size is stated in some rows and not others, as once, few, many or a class when expanded.

v_call: TRBV28; j_call: TRBJ2-7; d_call: .; clone_size: many; cdr3_aa: CASSLGGAGDYEQYF
v_call: TRBV7-8; j_call: TRBJ2-1; d_call: .; clone_size: few; cdr3_aa: CASSLGGGPAEQFF
v_call: TRBV28; j_call: TRBJ1-4; d_call: .; clone_size: few; cdr3_aa: CASTHDPGTGEKLFF
v_call: TRBV2; j_call: TRBJ2-3; d_call: .; clone_size: many; cdr3_aa: CASSGPAFGGRLDTQYF
v_call: TRBV19; j_call: TRBJ1-2; d_call: .; clone_size: many; cdr3_aa: CASSIGTKLNYGYTF
v_call: TRBV20-1; j_call: TRBJ1-1; d_call: .; clone_size: few; cdr3_aa: CSARDSGQGWNTEAFF
v_call: TRBV10-3; j_call: TRBJ2-1; d_call: .; clone_size: many; cdr3_aa: CAISEVAGDNEQFF
v_call: TRBV28; j_call: TRBJ1-1; d_call: .; clone_size: many; cdr3_aa: CASSRLVNTEAFF
v_call: TRBV20-1; j_call: TRBJ2-4; d_call: TRBD1; clone_size: medium-sized; cdr3_aa: CSASAPGQGPNIQYF
v_call: TRBV27; j_call: TRBJ2-7; d_call: .; clone_size: many; cdr3_aa: CASTLGREQYF
v_call: TRBV20-1; j_call: TRBJ2-7; d_call: TRBD2; clone_size: few; cdr3_aa: CSARRLAGGYEQYF
v_call: TRBV28; j_call: TRBJ1-6; d_call: .; clone_size: many; cdr3_aa: CASTGENSPLHF
v_call: TRBV7-6; j_call: TRBJ2-1; d_call: TRBD2; clone_size: many; cdr3_aa: CASSSLTSGGYNEQFF
v_call: TRBV12-3/TRBV12-4; j_call: TRBJ1-1; d_call: TRBD1; clone_size: many; cdr3_aa: CASSVVAGTAMNTEAFF
v_call: TRBV28; j_call: TRBJ2-6; d_call: .; clone_size: once; cdr3_aa: CTSSRPKDAGSGANVLTF
v_call: TRBV5-6; j_call: TRBJ2-5; d_call: TRBD2; clone_size: .; cdr3_aa: CASNPPVGGGSGETQYF
v_call: TRBV19; j_call: TRBJ2-2; d_call: .; clone_size: many; cdr3_aa: CASSLLTGELFF
v_call: TRBV3-1; j_call: TRBJ1-1; d_call: TRBD1; clone_size: .; cdr3_aa: CASRDRGRETEAFF
v_call: TRBV5-1; j_call: TRBJ1-2; d_call: .; clone_size: few; cdr3_aa: CASSSEAYGYTF
v_call: TRBV20-1; j_call: TRBJ2-1; d_call: TRBD2; clone_size: .; cdr3_aa: CSADSGGGSYNEQFF
v_call: TRBV12-3/TRBV12-4; j_call: TRBJ2-5; d_call: .; clone_size: many; cdr3_aa: CASSSPPGRTPQYF
v_call: TRBV7-2; j_call: TRBJ2-5; d_call: .; clone_size: many; cdr3_aa: CASSLGLIETQYF
v_call: TRBV20-1; j_call: TRBJ2-1; d_call: .; clone_size: once; cdr3_aa: CSARRGTYEQFF
v_call: TRBV11-1; j_call: TRBJ2-3; d_call: TRBD2; clone_size: many; cdr3_aa: CASSFYSGETSTDTQYF
v_call: TRBV28; j_call: TRBJ1-2; d_call: .; clone_size: .; cdr3_aa: CASSLGGTNYGYTF
v_call: TRBV2; j_call: TRBJ2-3; d_call: .; clone_size: many; cdr3_aa: CATREGSSTDTQYF
v_call: TRBV9; j_call: TRBJ1-6; d_call: .; clone_size: many; cdr3_aa: CASSVDLWTDSYNSPLHF
v_call: TRBV4-1; j_call: TRBJ1-1; d_call: .; clone_size: .; cdr3_aa: CASSQEFTVGTEAFF
v_call: TRBV7-2; j_call: TRBJ2-3; d_call: TRBD2; clone_size: many; cdr3_aa: CASSTPRGGGADTQYF
v_call: TRBV6-5; j_call: TRBJ2-2; d_call: .; clone_size: many; cdr3_aa: CASSYTKTGELFF
v_call: TRBV7-2; j_call: TRBJ1-4; d_call: .; clone_size: many; cdr3_aa: CASSHRATNEKLFF
v_call: TRBV7-2; j_call: TRBJ1-1; d_call: .; clone_size: many; cdr3_aa: CASSLFPTVGEAFF
v_call: TRBV7-9; j_call: TRBJ2-7; d_call: .; clone_size: many; cdr3_aa: CASSLDAPDEQYF
v_call: TRBV12-3/TRBV12-4; j_call: TRBJ1-5; d_call: .; clone_size: many; cdr3_aa: CASSLNSNQPQHF
v_call: TRBV6-5; j_call: TRBJ1-2; d_call: .; clone_size: few; cdr3_aa: CASSTGSNYGYTF
v_call: TRBV5-4; j_call: TRBJ1-6; d_call: .; clone_size: many; cdr3_aa: CASSLVGGLVLHF
v_call: TRBV7-2; j_call: TRBJ2-5; d_call: TRBD2; clone_size: many; cdr3_aa: CASSLAGGQGQETQYF
v_call: TRBV11-2; j_call: TRBJ2-1; d_call: .; clone_size: .; cdr3_aa: CASSSYGEQFF
v_call: TRBV2; j_call: TRBJ2-1; d_call: TRBD2; clone_size: many; cdr3_aa: CASRRSGGAPDEQFF
v_call: TRBV6-5; j_call: TRBJ1-2; d_call: .; clone_size: few; cdr3_aa: CASSSPTDNYGYTF
v_call: TRBV20-1; j_call: TRBJ2-1; d_call: .; clone_size: many; cdr3_aa: CSAVPLGTSYNEQFF
v_call: TRBV7-2; j_call: TRBJ2-3; d_call: .; clone_size: many; cdr3_aa: CASSFSPGTRTDTQYF